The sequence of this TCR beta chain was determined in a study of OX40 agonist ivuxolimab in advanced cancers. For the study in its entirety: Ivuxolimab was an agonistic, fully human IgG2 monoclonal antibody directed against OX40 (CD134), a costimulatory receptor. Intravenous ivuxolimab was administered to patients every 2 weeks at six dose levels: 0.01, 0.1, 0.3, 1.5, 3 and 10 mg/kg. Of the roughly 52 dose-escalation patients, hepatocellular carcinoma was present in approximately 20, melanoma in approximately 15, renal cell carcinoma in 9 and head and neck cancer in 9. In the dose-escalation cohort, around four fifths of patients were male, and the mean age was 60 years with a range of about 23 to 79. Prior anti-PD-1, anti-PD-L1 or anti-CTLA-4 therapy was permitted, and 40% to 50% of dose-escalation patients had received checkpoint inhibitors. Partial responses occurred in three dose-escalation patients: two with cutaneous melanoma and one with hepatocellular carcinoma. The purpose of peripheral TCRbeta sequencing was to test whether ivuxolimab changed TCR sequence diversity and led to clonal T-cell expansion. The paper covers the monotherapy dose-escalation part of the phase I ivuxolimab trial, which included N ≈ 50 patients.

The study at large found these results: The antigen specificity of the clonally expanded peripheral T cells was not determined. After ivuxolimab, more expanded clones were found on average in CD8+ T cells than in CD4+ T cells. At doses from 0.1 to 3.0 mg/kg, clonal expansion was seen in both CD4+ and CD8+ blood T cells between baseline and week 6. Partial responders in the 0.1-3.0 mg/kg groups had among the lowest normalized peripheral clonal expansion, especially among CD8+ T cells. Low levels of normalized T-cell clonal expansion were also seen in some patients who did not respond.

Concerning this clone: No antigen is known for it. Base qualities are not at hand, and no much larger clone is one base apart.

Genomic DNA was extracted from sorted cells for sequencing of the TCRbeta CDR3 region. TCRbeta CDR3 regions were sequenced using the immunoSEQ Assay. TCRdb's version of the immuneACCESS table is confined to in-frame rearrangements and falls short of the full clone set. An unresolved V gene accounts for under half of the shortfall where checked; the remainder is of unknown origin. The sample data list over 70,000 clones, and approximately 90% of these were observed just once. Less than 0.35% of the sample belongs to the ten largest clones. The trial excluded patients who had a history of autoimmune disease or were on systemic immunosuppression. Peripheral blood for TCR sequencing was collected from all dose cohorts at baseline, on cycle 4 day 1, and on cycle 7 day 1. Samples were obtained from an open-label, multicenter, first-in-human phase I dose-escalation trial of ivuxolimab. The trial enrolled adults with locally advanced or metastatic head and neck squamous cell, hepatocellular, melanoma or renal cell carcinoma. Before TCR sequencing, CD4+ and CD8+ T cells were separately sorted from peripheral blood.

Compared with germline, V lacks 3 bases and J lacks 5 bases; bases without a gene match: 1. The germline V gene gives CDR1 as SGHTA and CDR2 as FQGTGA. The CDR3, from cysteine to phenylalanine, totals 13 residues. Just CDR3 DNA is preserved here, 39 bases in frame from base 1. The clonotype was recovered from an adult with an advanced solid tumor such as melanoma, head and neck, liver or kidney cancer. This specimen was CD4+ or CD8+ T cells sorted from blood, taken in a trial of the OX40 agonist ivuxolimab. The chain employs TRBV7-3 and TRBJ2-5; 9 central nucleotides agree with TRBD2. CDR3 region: CASSFGLAETQYF. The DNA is TGTGCCAGCAGCTTCGGACTAGCGGAGACCCAGTACTTC.